The 10 T cell receptor beta chains below were found in one sample sequenced in a study of PD-1 blockade in classical Hodgkin lymphoma. Assay: immunoSEQ multiplex PCR; the TCRdb copy retains only in-frame clones and omits some. The sample lists about 15,000 clones, over 80% occurring once. Every patient experienced relapse after autologous stem cell transplantation, and brentuximab vedotin exposure varied. Magnetic negative selection purified CD4+ T cells from thawed PBMCs. The sequencing here drew on CD4+ T cells from blood, taken at baseline. The receptors here all came from a human donor with classical Hodgkin lymphoma.

The rearrangement joins TRBV7-2 to TRBJ2-7; D may correspond to TRBD1 or TRBD2 (6 bases each). The CDR3 totals 15 residues. Trimming cost V 5 bases and J 3 bases, with 17 bases left between them. Germline V CDR1 and CDR2: SGHTA, FQGNSA. In DNA form, the CDR3 reads TGTGCCAGCAGCCAGGAGGGGGAATCCCTCTACGAGCAGTACTTC. Translation gives CASSQEGESLYEQYF.

This clone appeared a single time. The rearrangement joins TRBV25-1 to TRBJ2-3, with 11 bases that match TRBD1. From germline, CDR1 is MGHDK and CDR2 SYGVNS. V shed 0 bases, J shed 0 bases, and the junction held 5 bases outside the gene matches. There are 18 residues in the CDR3. The CDR3 region has the DNA TGTGCCAGCAGTGAATATCAGGGACAGGGGGGTAGCACAGATACGCAGTATTTT. This translates into CASSEYQGQGGSTDTQYF. Combining the CDR3 with reference TRBV25-1 and TRBJ2-3 gives the whole variable domain EADIYQTPRYLVIGTGKKITLECSQTMGHDKMYWYQQDPGMELHLIHYSYGVNSTEKGDLSSESTVSRIRTEHFPLTLESARPSHTSQYLCASSEYQGQGGSTDTQYFGPGTRLTVL.

The chain joins TRBV7-3 to TRBJ2-5; D assignment may be TRBD1 or TRBD2 (5 bases each). Trimming took off 2 bases at V and 5 bases at J, with 9 bases between the two ends. The length of the CDR3 is 13 residues. Germline-derived CDR1 and CDR2 are SGHTA and FQGTGA. The CDR3 region is CASSLGAGETQYF. The CDR3 nucleotides are TGTGCCAGCAGCTTAGGGGCGGGTGAGACCCAGTACTTC.

CDR3: CASSGGGRLRPQHF. The CDR3 DNA sequence: TGCGCCAGCAGTGGGGGGGGCCGCCTTCGGCCCCAGCATTTT. This chain connects TRBV10-1 to TRBJ1-5; maybe TRBD1 (6 bases). V was shortened by 4 bases and J by 9 bases, with 16 bases between the two germline ends. Germline loops: CDR1 WNHNN, CDR2 SYGVQD (reference sequence). The length of the CDR3 is 14 residues.

The J gene is TRBJ2-5, the V gene TRBV7-2, with 15 bases identical to TRBD2. V shed 2 bases and J 4 bases; nucleotides not matched to a gene: 5. The germline CDR1 and CDR2 sequences are SGHTA and FQGNSA. This CDR3 comprises 17 residues. The CDR3, as DNA: TGTGCCAGCAGCTTATTACCGGGACTAGCGGGAGGAGAGACCCAGTACTTC. It is translated as CASSLLPGLAGGETQYF.

The rearrangement joins TRBV21-1 to TRBJ2-7. TRBV21-1 is described as a pseudogene. The CDR3 loop spans 14 amino acids. CDR3 DNA sequence: TGTGCCAGCAGCAACTGCACGCCATCCTACGAGCAGTACTTC. Translation: CASSNCTPSYEQYF.

This clone was counted a single time. The V gene is TRBV29-1, the J gene TRBJ2-5; D may match TRBD1 or TRBD2 (5 bases each). V shed 3 bases and J shed 5 bases, with 13 bases lying between them. Looked up from germline, CDR1 is SQVTM and CDR2 is ANQGSEA. This CDR3 comprises 13 residues. CDR3 loop: CSVDGAGAETQYF. CDR3 sequence (DNA): TGCAGCGTTGATGGGGCGGGTGCGGAGACCCAGTACTTC.

The chain employs TRBV6-1 and TRBJ1-5; D remains unclear. This CDR3 spans 12 amino acids. The germline CDR1 and CDR2 sequences are MNHNS and SASEGT. V was trimmed by 1 base and J by 5 bases, leaving 3 bases between them. CDR3 DNA: TGTGCCAGCAGTGAAGGCCATCAGCCCCAGCATTTT. It codes for CASSEGHQPQHF.

The rearrangement joins TRBV2 to TRBJ1-6; D is ambiguous. CDR1 and CDR2 from the germline V gene are SNHLY and FYNNEI. Deletions cut 2 bases from V and 4 bases from J, with 21 bases between. There are 19 residues in the CDR3. CDR3 nucleotides: TGTGCCAGCAGTGAACTAGAGCCCGCGGGCGGTGGGTATAATTCACCCCTCCACTTT. Translation gives CASSELEPAGGGYNSPLHF.

The chain couples TRBV28 to TRBJ1-5; D ambiguous. CDR3 length equals 16 residues. From germline, CDR1 is MDHEN and CDR2 SYDVKM. The V end was cut by 4 bases, the J end by 0 bases, with 13 bases between. The CDR3 spells CASSSLPTGSNQPQHF. The CDR3, as DNA: TGTGCCAGCAGTTCTCTTCCCACGGGTAGCAATCAGCCCCAGCATTTT.